This T cell receptor beta chain came from a study of T cell responses to AZD1222 COVID-19 vaccine. Germline loops: CDR1 MNHEY, CDR2 SVGEGT. This CDR3 has 17 residues. The V end lost 2 bases, the J end lost 3 bases, and 17 bases lay between the germline ends. Profiled with immunoSEQ multiplex PCR; TCRdb holds only in-frame clones, not every one. The repertoire holds 150,000 to 200,000 clones, with 85% to 90% as singletons. This clone is a singleton in its sample. The receptor was derived from an adult in good health. V gene TRBV6-2 or TRBV6-3 combines with J gene TRBJ2-1; TRBD1 is a possible D gene (5 bases). Source: peripheral blood, taken on day 0 of AZD1222 vaccination. DNA for the CDR3: TGTGCCAGCAGTTACGTTTGGGCAGGGCGGAACTACAATGAGCAGTTCTTC. It codes for CASSYVWAGRNYNEQFF.